This T cell receptor (beta chain) was retrieved from a study of T cell repertoires in cytomegalovirus infection. In the study overall: Public TCR beta signatures were indicative of both CMV infection and a matching HLA type. Broader study findings: Frequencies of public TCR beta families were cumulated, and this identified carriers of CMV plus the relevant HLA.

This CDR3 comprises 14 residues. V was trimmed by 7 bases and J by 5 bases, leaving 17 bases between them. Germline V gene sequence: CDR1 LGHNT, CDR2 FRNRAP. TCRdb recomputed calls from the reads with MiXCR, one row per CDR3 protein. The data show 250,000 to 300,000 distinct CDR3 sequences, approximately 15% seen once. This clonotype was recorded a few times. The antigen is unknown. The clonotype comes from a human donor in good health (CMV status not recorded). Some clones in this sample may be carry-over from other donors' samples. Material for sequencing was PBMCs. J is TRBJ2-5 and V is TRBV12-5; D is ambiguous. The CDR3 DNA follows: TGTGCTAGTGCCCAAAACTTGCCGAGTGAGACCCAGTACTTC. Translation: CASAQNLPSETQYF. Supplemented by reference TRBV12-5 and TRBJ2-5, the full variable domain reads DARVTQTPRHKVTEMGQEVTMRCQPILGHNTVFWYRQTMMQGLELLAYFRNRAPLDDSGMPKDRFSAEMPDATLATLKIQPSEPRDSAVYFCASAQNLPSETQYFGPGTRLLVL.